The source of this TCR beta chain is a study of OX40 agonist ivuxolimab in advanced cancers. On the study more broadly: An agonistic human IgG2 monoclonal antibody against OX40 (CD134) was given. Roughly two fifths of patients had received prior checkpoint inhibitor therapy.

Clones were sequenced by immunoSEQ multiplex PCR, and TCRdb holds only the in-frame ones, with some missing. Of 45,000 to 60,000 clones in the sample, approximately 80% were seen once. Patients were ineligible given autoimmune disease history or systemic immunosuppression. Study-level results: Clonal expansion from baseline to week 6 occurred in both CD4+ and CD8+ T cells.

With regard to this clone: Its antigen is unidentified.

The germline gives CDR1 SGHDT, CDR2 YYEEEE. V was clipped by 5 bases and J by 9 bases; unmatched bases: 15. The CDR3 spans 16 residues. The receptor comes from an adult with an advanced solid tumor such as melanoma, head and neck, liver or kidney cancer. This rearrangement joins TRBV5-6 to TRBJ1-4; 8 bases map to TRBD1. Sequenced material: CD4+ or CD8+ T cells sorted from blood, taken in a trial of the OX40 agonist ivuxolimab. The CDR3 region is CASRKTGVGTVQKLFF. DNA of the CDR3: TGTGCCAGCAGGAAGACAGGGGTGGGGACAGTGCAAAAACTGTTTTTT.